This entry concerns a single TCR beta chain. Germline V gene lookup returns CDR1 SGHRS and CDR2 YFSETQ. The CDR3 spans 19 residues. The J segment lost 0 bases and the V segment lost 3 bases, leaving 7 bases of the junction unmatched. This entry comes from a study of technical replicates of blood from several donors. Clones were read by immunoSEQ multiplex PCR, and TCRdb kept only the in-frame ones, dropping some. The repertoire consists of around 73,000 clones, with 90% occurring once and the leading ten covering 4.7%. The sample taken for sequencing was PBMCs. The TCR comes from a human donor in good health. Some clones in this sample may be carry-over from other donors' samples. The chain is built from TRBV5-1 and TRBJ2-1; 15 bases are a match to TRBD2. The CDR3 loop is CASSSGLAGGTSSYNEQFF. CDR3 sequence (DNA): TGCGCCAGCAGCTCCGGACTAGCGGGAGGGACGAGCTCCTACAATGAGCAGTTCTTC.